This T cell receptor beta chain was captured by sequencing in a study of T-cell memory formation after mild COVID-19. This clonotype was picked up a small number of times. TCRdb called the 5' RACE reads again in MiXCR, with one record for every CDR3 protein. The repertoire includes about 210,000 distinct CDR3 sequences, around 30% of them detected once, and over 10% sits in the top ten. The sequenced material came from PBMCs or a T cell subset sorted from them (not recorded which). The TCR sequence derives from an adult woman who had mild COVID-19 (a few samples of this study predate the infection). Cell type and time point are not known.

The CDR3 is CASSVRDRGTTDTQYF. DNA of the CDR3: TGCGCCAGCAGCGTCCGGGACAGGGGTACCACAGATACGCAGTATTTT. The rearrangement joins TRBV5-1 to TRBJ2-3; the match to TRBD1 covers 10 bases. After removal of 4 bases from V and 2 bases from J, the junction contained 7 bases not matched to a gene. Germline CDR1 SGHRS, CDR2 YFSETQ. This CDR3 has 16 residues.